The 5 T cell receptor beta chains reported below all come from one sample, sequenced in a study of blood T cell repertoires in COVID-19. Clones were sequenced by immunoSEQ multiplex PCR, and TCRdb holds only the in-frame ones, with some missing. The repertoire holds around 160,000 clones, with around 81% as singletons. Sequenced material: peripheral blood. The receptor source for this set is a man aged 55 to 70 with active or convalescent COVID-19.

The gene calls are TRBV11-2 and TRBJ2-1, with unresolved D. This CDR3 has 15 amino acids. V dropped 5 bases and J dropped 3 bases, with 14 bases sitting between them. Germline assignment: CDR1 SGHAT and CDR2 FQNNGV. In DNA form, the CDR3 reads TGTGCCAGCAGCCGTCGAGGTATCAGCTACAATGAGCAGTTCTTC. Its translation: CASSRRGISYNEQFF.

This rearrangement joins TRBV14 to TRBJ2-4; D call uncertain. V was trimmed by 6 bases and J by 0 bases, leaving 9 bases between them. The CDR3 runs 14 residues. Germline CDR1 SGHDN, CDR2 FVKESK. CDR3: CASSPRLAKNIQYF. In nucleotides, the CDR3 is TGTGCCAGCAGTCCCCGACTAGCCAAAAACATTCAGTACTTC.

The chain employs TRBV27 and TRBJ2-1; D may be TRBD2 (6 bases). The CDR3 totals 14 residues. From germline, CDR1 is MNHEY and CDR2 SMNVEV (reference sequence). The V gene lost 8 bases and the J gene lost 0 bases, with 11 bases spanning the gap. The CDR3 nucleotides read TGTGCCAGCTCCGGGACTGTCTCCTACAATGAGCAGTTCTTC. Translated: CASSGTVSYNEQFF.

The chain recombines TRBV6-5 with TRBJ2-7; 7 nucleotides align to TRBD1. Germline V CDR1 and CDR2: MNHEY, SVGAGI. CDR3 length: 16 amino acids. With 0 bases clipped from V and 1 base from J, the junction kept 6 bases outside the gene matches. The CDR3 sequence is CASSYSAGQESYEQYF. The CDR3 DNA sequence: TGTGCCAGCAGTTACTCCGCCGGACAGGAATCCTACGAGCAGTACTTC.

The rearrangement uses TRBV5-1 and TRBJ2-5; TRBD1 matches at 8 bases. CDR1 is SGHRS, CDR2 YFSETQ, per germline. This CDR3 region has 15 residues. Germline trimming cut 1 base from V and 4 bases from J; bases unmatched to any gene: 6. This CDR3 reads CASSLTGGAGETQYF. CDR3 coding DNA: TGCGCCAGCAGCTTGACAGGGGGAGCGGGAGAGACCCAGTACTTC. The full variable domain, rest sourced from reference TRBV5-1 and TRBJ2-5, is KAGVTQTPRYLIKTRGQQVTLSCSPISGHRSVSWYQQTPGQGLQFLFEYFSETQRNKGNFPGRFSGRQFSNSRSEMNVSTLELGDSALYLCASSLTGGAGETQYFGPGTRLLVL.